These T cell receptor beta chains were read from a single sample in a study of blood T cells in healthy people across ages. TCRdb reprocessed the 5' RACE reads with MiXCR, giving one entry per CDR3 protein. The table shows about 1.8 million distinct CDR3 sequences, with 40% to 55% occurring only once. Sequenced: blood. The receptor source for this set is a middle-aged woman in good health. Each CDR3 is given with its conserved first and last residue. Fields, in order: V gene, D gene, J gene, clone size, CDR3 length, CDR3 protein, CDR3 DNA. D genes are given only for firm matches. Part of the rows lack a size; the others show once, few, many or a class for expanded clones.

v_call: TRBV20-1; d_call: NA; j_call: TRBJ2-1; clone_size: NA; cdr3_length: 13; cdr3_aa: CSATGRLYNEQFF; cdr3_nt: TGCAGTGCCACGGGACGGCTCTACAATGAGCAGTTCTTC
v_call: TRBV7-9; d_call: NA; j_call: TRBJ1-2; clone_size: few; cdr3_length: 14; cdr3_aa: CASSLAGGFDGYTF; cdr3_nt: TGTGCCAGCAGCTTAGCGGGGGGCTTCGATGGCTACACCTTC
v_call: TRBV27; d_call: NA; j_call: TRBJ2-1; clone_size: NA; cdr3_length: 15; cdr3_aa: CATSRTPGRINEQFF; cdr3_nt: TGTGCCACCAGCAGAACTCCCGGACGTATTAATGAGCAGTTCTTC
v_call: TRBV7-9; d_call: TRBD1; j_call: TRBJ1-5; clone_size: NA; cdr3_length: 16; cdr3_aa: CASSSYRQGPNQPQHF; cdr3_nt: TGTGCCAGCAGCTCATACCGACAGGGGCCAAATCAGCCCCAGCATTTT
v_call: TRBV4-3; d_call: TRBD1; j_call: TRBJ1-2; clone_size: NA; cdr3_length: 16; cdr3_aa: CASSPKTTGEGYGYTF; cdr3_nt: TGCGCCAGCAGCCCGAAGACGACAGGGGAAGGATATGGCTACACCTTC
v_call: TRBV7-2; d_call: NA; j_call: TRBJ1-2; clone_size: NA; cdr3_length: 15; cdr3_aa: CASSSLGVGIYGYTF; cdr3_nt: TGTGCCAGCAGCTCCTTGGGTGTGGGGATCTATGGCTACACCTTC
v_call: TRBV27; d_call: NA; j_call: TRBJ1-2; clone_size: few; cdr3_length: 19; cdr3_aa: CASSLMSPTGQKGGYGYTF; cdr3_nt: TGTGCCAGCAGTTTAATGTCCCCGACAGGCCAAAAAGGGGGATATGGCTACACCTTC
v_call: TRBV7-2; d_call: TRBD1; j_call: TRBJ1-2; clone_size: NA; cdr3_length: 15; cdr3_aa: CASSLPRTGGYGYTF; cdr3_nt: TGTGCCAGCAGCTTACCCCGGACAGGGGGCTATGGCTACACCTTC
v_call: TRBV14; d_call: NA; j_call: TRBJ1-2; clone_size: NA; cdr3_length: 16; cdr3_aa: CASSQDQTRRNYGYTF; cdr3_nt: TGTGCCAGCAGCCAAGATCAGACACGCCGGAACTATGGCTACACCTTC
v_call: TRBV20-1; d_call: NA; j_call: TRBJ1-6; clone_size: NA; cdr3_length: 14; cdr3_aa: CSARGGGRNSPLHF; cdr3_nt: TGCAGTGCTAGAGGAGGGGGGCGTAATTCACCCCTCCACTTT
v_call: TRBV7-8; d_call: NA; j_call: TRBJ2-5; clone_size: once; cdr3_length: 14; cdr3_aa: CASSHRAWEETQYF; cdr3_nt: TGTGCCAGCAGCCATCGGGCTTGGGAAGAGACCCAGTACTTC
v_call: TRBV27; d_call: TRBD2; j_call: TRBJ2-5; clone_size: few; cdr3_length: 16; cdr3_aa: CASSLGSGGVGETQYF; cdr3_nt: TGTGCCAGCAGTTTGGGTAGCGGGGGGGTTGGAGAGACCCAGTACTTC
v_call: TRBV12-3/TRBV12-4; d_call: NA; j_call: TRBJ1-5; clone_size: many; cdr3_length: 14; cdr3_aa: CASSLGGDNQPQHF; cdr3_nt: TGTGCCAGCAGTTTAGGAGGGGACAATCAGCCCCAGCATTTT
v_call: TRBV5-1; d_call: TRBD2; j_call: TRBJ2-7; clone_size: few; cdr3_length: 16; cdr3_aa: CASSLVIQREPYEQYF; cdr3_nt: TGCGCCAGCAGCTTGGTTATACAGCGGGAGCCCTACGAGCAGTACTTC
v_call: TRBV15; d_call: NA; j_call: TRBJ2-5; clone_size: NA; cdr3_length: 15; cdr3_aa: CATSREGGAQETQYF; cdr3_nt: TGTGCCACCAGCAGAGAAGGTGGGGCTCAAGAGACCCAGTACTTC
v_call: TRBV21-1; d_call: NA; j_call: TRBJ2-6; clone_size: NA; cdr3_length: 19; cdr3_aa: CASSKGGRFPRSGANVLTF; cdr3_nt: TGTGCCAGCAGCAAAGGGGGACGTTTCCCACGCTCTGGGGCCAACGTCCTGACTTTC
v_call: TRBV11-2; d_call: NA; j_call: TRBJ1-4; clone_size: NA; cdr3_length: 16; cdr3_aa: CASSLNTGEAHEKLFF; cdr3_nt: TGTGCCAGCAGCTTAAATACAGGAGAGGCTCATGAAAAACTGTTTTTT
v_call: TRBV5-1; d_call: TRBD1; j_call: TRBJ1-1; clone_size: NA; cdr3_length: 18; cdr3_aa: CASNRGSGTVTSNTEAFF; cdr3_nt: TGCGCCAGCAATAGGGGCTCCGGGACAGTGACTTCGAACACTGAAGCTTTCTTT
v_call: TRBV12-3/TRBV12-4; d_call: NA; j_call: TRBJ1-2; clone_size: NA; cdr3_length: 15; cdr3_aa: CASSLANYRGDGYTF; cdr3_nt: TGTGCCAGCAGTTTAGCGAACTATCGGGGGGACGGCTACACCTTC
v_call: TRBV7-8; d_call: NA; j_call: TRBJ1-2; clone_size: NA; cdr3_length: 16; cdr3_aa: CASSLAGPGTEVGYTF; cdr3_nt: TGTGCCAGCAGCTTAGCTGGCCCCGGGACCGAGGTTGGCTACACCTTC
v_call: TRBV12-3/TRBV12-4; d_call: NA; j_call: TRBJ2-5; clone_size: NA; cdr3_length: 17; cdr3_aa: CASSLAGQGKFQETQYF; cdr3_nt: TGTGCCAGCAGTTTAGCGGGGCAGGGGAAATTCCAAGAGACCCAGTACTTC
v_call: TRBV3-1; d_call: TRBD2; j_call: TRBJ2-7; clone_size: few; cdr3_length: 13; cdr3_aa: CASSSGTSREQYF; cdr3_nt: TGTGCCAGCAGCAGCGGGACTAGTCGCGAGCAGTACTTC
v_call: TRBV4-1; d_call: TRBD1; j_call: TRBJ1-2; clone_size: once; cdr3_length: 15; cdr3_aa: CASSHNPTGEHGYTF; cdr3_nt: TGCGCCAGCAGCCACAACCCGACAGGGGAACATGGCTACACCTTC
v_call: TRBV28; d_call: NA; j_call: TRBJ1-2; clone_size: NA; cdr3_length: 12; cdr3_aa: CASGQLNYGYTF; cdr3_nt: TGTGCCAGCGGACAGCTGAACTATGGCTACACCTTC
v_call: TRBV7-2; d_call: TRBD2; j_call: TRBJ2-5; clone_size: NA; cdr3_length: 16; cdr3_aa: CASSFVSGGVKETQYF; cdr3_nt: TGTGCCAGCAGCTTCGTTAGCGGGGGGGTAAAAGAGACCCAGTACTTC
v_call: TRBV9; d_call: TRBD2; j_call: TRBJ2-7; clone_size: NA; cdr3_length: 14; cdr3_aa: CASSPQAGGSEQYF; cdr3_nt: TGTGCCAGCAGCCCACAGGCGGGGGGCAGCGAGCAGTACTTC
v_call: TRBV5-1; d_call: NA; j_call: TRBJ1-2; clone_size: NA; cdr3_length: 15; cdr3_aa: CASSSSGTRTYGYTF; cdr3_nt: TGCGCCAGCAGCTCGTCTGGGACAAGGACCTATGGCTACACCTTC
v_call: TRBV27; d_call: NA; j_call: TRBJ1-1; clone_size: NA; cdr3_length: 13; cdr3_aa: CASGPGNYTEAFF; cdr3_nt: TGTGCCAGTGGGCCAGGGAATTACACTGAAGCTTTCTTT
v_call: TRBV15; d_call: NA; j_call: TRBJ1-1; clone_size: few; cdr3_length: 11; cdr3_aa: CATSKTAEAFF; cdr3_nt: TGTGCCACCAGCAAGACAGCTGAAGCTTTCTTT
v_call: TRBV15; d_call: NA; j_call: TRBJ2-1; clone_size: NA; cdr3_length: 16; cdr3_aa: CATSRGGGGRFNEQFF; cdr3_nt: TGTGCCACCAGCAGAGGGGGAGGGGGGCGATTTAATGAGCAGTTCTTC
v_call: TRBV7-2; d_call: TRBD1; j_call: TRBJ2-5; clone_size: NA; cdr3_length: 15; cdr3_aa: CASSPSSGQQETQYF; cdr3_nt: TGTGCCAGCAGCCCTTCGTCGGGACAGCAAGAGACCCAGTACTTC
v_call: TRBV7-2; d_call: NA; j_call: TRBJ2-2; clone_size: NA; cdr3_length: 18; cdr3_aa: CASSLGTRPTGGTGELFF; cdr3_nt: TGTGCCAGCAGCTTGGGAACGAGGCCCACGGGTGGGACCGGGGAGCTGTTTTTT
v_call: TRBV20-1; d_call: TRBD1; j_call: TRBJ2-3; clone_size: NA; cdr3_length: 17; cdr3_aa: CSADKKNRGIDVDTQYF; cdr3_nt: TGCAGTGCTGACAAAAAAAACAGGGGTATCGACGTAGATACGCAGTATTTT
v_call: TRBV29-1; d_call: NA; j_call: TRBJ2-3; clone_size: few; cdr3_length: 15; cdr3_aa: CSVEGIRLLTDTQYF; cdr3_nt: TGCAGCGTTGAAGGCATCCGGCTACTCACAGATACGCAGTATTTT
v_call: TRBV4-3; d_call: TRBD2; j_call: TRBJ2-1; clone_size: many; cdr3_length: 14; cdr3_aa: CASSQLAVYNEQFF; cdr3_nt: TGCGCCAGCAGCCAACTAGCGGTTTACAATGAGCAGTTCTTC
v_call: TRBV7-2; d_call: NA; j_call: TRBJ2-3; clone_size: NA; cdr3_length: 12; cdr3_aa: CASTHYTDTQYF; cdr3_nt: TGTGCCAGTACCCACTACACAGATACGCAGTATTTT
v_call: TRBV29-1; d_call: NA; j_call: TRBJ2-7; clone_size: many; cdr3_length: 13; cdr3_aa: CSATREGTYEQYF; cdr3_nt: TGCAGCGCCACCCGAGAGGGGACCTACGAGCAGTACTTC
v_call: TRBV24-1; d_call: TRBD2; j_call: TRBJ2-3; clone_size: once; cdr3_length: 20; cdr3_aa: CATSDFLTSGGATSTDTQYF; cdr3_nt: TGTGCCACCAGTGATTTCCTGACTAGCGGGGGGGCAACTAGCACAGATACGCAGTATTTT
v_call: TRBV7-2; d_call: NA; j_call: TRBJ2-7; clone_size: many; cdr3_length: 12; cdr3_aa: CASSPNGYEQYF; cdr3_nt: TGTGCCAGCAGCCCCAATGGCTACGAGCAGTACTTC
v_call: TRBV10-3; d_call: NA; j_call: TRBJ2-3; clone_size: NA; cdr3_length: 14; cdr3_aa: CASHRDPRTDTQYF; cdr3_nt: TGTGCCTCTCACCGGGACCCGCGCACAGATACGCAGTATTTT
v_call: TRBV6-5; d_call: TRBD2; j_call: TRBJ2-1; clone_size: NA; cdr3_length: 17; cdr3_aa: CASSYITSGGRYNEQFF; cdr3_nt: TGTGCCAGCAGTTATATTACCAGCGGGGGGAGGTACAATGAGCAGTTCTTC
v_call: TRBV14; d_call: NA; j_call: TRBJ1-2; clone_size: once; cdr3_length: 12; cdr3_aa: CASSQERYGYTF; cdr3_nt: TGTGCCAGCAGCCAAGAGCGATATGGCTACACCTTC
v_call: TRBV18; d_call: TRBD2; j_call: TRBJ2-1; clone_size: few; cdr3_length: 16; cdr3_aa: CASSPPTSGGIYEQFF; cdr3_nt: TGCGCCAGCTCCCCACCGACTAGCGGGGGTATCTATGAGCAGTTCTTC
v_call: TRBV5-5; d_call: NA; j_call: TRBJ2-7; clone_size: few; cdr3_length: 15; cdr3_aa: CASSLAGLPNYEQYF; cdr3_nt: TGTGCCAGCAGCTTGGCGGGACTCCCTAACTACGAGCAGTACTTC
v_call: TRBV5-1; d_call: TRBD2; j_call: TRBJ2-1; clone_size: NA; cdr3_length: 17; cdr3_aa: CASSPRTSGDRYNEQFF; cdr3_nt: TGCGCCAGCAGCCCGAGGACTAGCGGGGACCGATACAATGAGCAGTTCTTC
v_call: TRBV7-6; d_call: TRBD2; j_call: TRBJ2-7; clone_size: few; cdr3_length: 14; cdr3_aa: CASSTGLAFYEQYF; cdr3_nt: TGTGCCAGCTCCACGGGACTAGCATTTTACGAGCAGTACTTC
v_call: TRBV9; d_call: TRBD1; j_call: TRBJ2-1; clone_size: once; cdr3_length: 14; cdr3_aa: CASSVVGGEETQFF; cdr3_nt: TGTGCCAGCAGCGTAGTAGGGGGCGAAGAGACCCAGTTCTTC
v_call: TRBV10-3; d_call: NA; j_call: TRBJ2-1; clone_size: NA; cdr3_length: 15; cdr3_aa: CAIREDPGLGNEQFF; cdr3_nt: TGTGCCATCAGGGAGGATCCCGGCTTGGGCAATGAGCAGTTCTTC
v_call: TRBV7-2; d_call: NA; j_call: TRBJ2-4; clone_size: NA; cdr3_length: 15; cdr3_aa: CASSGPEGPQNIQYF; cdr3_nt: TGTGCCAGCAGCGGCCCAGAAGGCCCCCAAAACATTCAGTACTTC
v_call: TRBV12-3/TRBV12-4; d_call: NA; j_call: TRBJ2-3; clone_size: few; cdr3_length: 13; cdr3_aa: CASSYLDSYTQYF; cdr3_nt: TGTGCCAGCAGCTACCTGGACTCATATACGCAGTATTTT
v_call: TRBV10-3; d_call: NA; j_call: TRBJ2-4; clone_size: NA; cdr3_length: 18; cdr3_aa: CAISEPIVGVPAKNIQYF; cdr3_nt: TGTGCCATCAGTGAGCCAATAGTGGGGGTCCCAGCCAAAAACATTCAGTACTTC
v_call: TRBV5-1; d_call: TRBD1; j_call: TRBJ1-1; clone_size: NA; cdr3_length: 16; cdr3_aa: CASSLQGPRVNTEAFF; cdr3_nt: TGCGCCAGCAGTTTACAGGGGCCCAGGGTGAACACTGAAGCTTTCTTT
v_call: TRBV14; d_call: TRBD2; j_call: TRBJ2-7; clone_size: NA; cdr3_length: 14; cdr3_aa: CASSRGGTTYEQYF; cdr3_nt: TGTGCCAGCAGCCGAGGTGGGACTACCTACGAGCAGTACTTC
v_call: TRBV12-3/TRBV12-4; d_call: TRBD1; j_call: TRBJ2-5; clone_size: NA; cdr3_length: 15; cdr3_aa: CASSFPTGGLETQYF; cdr3_nt: TGTGCCAGCAGCTTTCCGACAGGGGGCCTAGAGACCCAGTACTTC
v_call: TRBV7-2; d_call: TRBD1; j_call: TRBJ1-1; clone_size: NA; cdr3_length: 16; cdr3_aa: CASSLGVRQGSTEAFF; cdr3_nt: TGTGCCAGCAGCTTAGGGGTACGACAGGGGAGCACTGAAGCTTTCTTT
v_call: TRBV7-2; d_call: NA; j_call: TRBJ2-7; clone_size: NA; cdr3_length: 13; cdr3_aa: CASSGLLTGEQYF; cdr3_nt: TGTGCCAGCAGCGGACTTCTAACCGGGGAGCAGTACTTC
v_call: TRBV5-1; d_call: NA; j_call: TRBJ2-7; clone_size: NA; cdr3_length: 16; cdr3_aa: CASSLGVAGISYEQYF; cdr3_nt: TGCGCCAGCAGCTTGGGGGTGGCAGGGATCTCCTACGAGCAGTACTTC
v_call: TRBV7-2; d_call: NA; j_call: TRBJ2-3; clone_size: NA; cdr3_length: 14; cdr3_aa: CASSPARGSDTQYF; cdr3_nt: TGTGCCAGCAGCCCGGCCCGGGGGTCAGATACGCAGTATTTT
v_call: TRBV7-2; d_call: NA; j_call: TRBJ1-6; clone_size: few; cdr3_length: 15; cdr3_aa: CASSLGASPQSPLHF; cdr3_nt: TGTGCCAGCAGCTTAGGCGCTAGTCCCCAGTCACCCCTCCACTTT
v_call: TRBV7-2; d_call: TRBD2; j_call: TRBJ2-7; clone_size: NA; cdr3_length: 18; cdr3_aa: CASSLVPSGGAGSYEQYF; cdr3_nt: TGTGCCAGCAGCTTAGTCCCTAGCGGGGGGGCTGGCTCCTACGAGCAGTACTTC